This T cell receptor beta chain was retrieved from a study of blood T cell repertoires in COVID-19 (dated by TCRdb to 2019 to 2021). Looking at the study overall: Samples covering the acute and convalescent phases of COVID-19 were provided by collaborators in the United States, Italy and Spain. The sample metadata nearly always contained a de-identified subject ID, COVID-19 status, age in years and sex. The dataset comprised deeply sampled blood TCRbeta repertoires from subjects exposed to, actively infected with, or recovered from COVID-19. The samples were drawn from the first 160 participants of the ongoing ImmuneRACE study and from some 1,300 subjects provided by 6 global collaborators. Where available, HLA class I and class II types were obtained from metadata supplied by the sample provider rather than from assay-based typing. The repertoires were made available in a free public database intended to serve as a resource for research on the immune response to SARS-CoV-2. The prospective study material was composed of cDNA or gDNA derived from T cells, B-cell-depleted T cells, or PBMCs. Overall study results and their limits: The amount of clinical and demographic metadata varied by source and participant and was provided uncurated.

The germline V end is reduced by 3 bases and the J end by 3 bases; junction bases left unmatched: 9. There are 15 amino acids in the CDR3, from cysteine to phenylalanine inclusive. Solely the CDR3 DNA is kept, with 45 bases framed from the first base. According to the germline V gene (reference sequence), CDR1 reads SGHNT and CDR2 reads YYREEE. Participants in the prospective study were aged roughly 18 to 89 years, lived in 24 United States geographic areas, and enrolled through a virtual design. Cohort assignment in the prospective study relied on participant-reported clinical history from a screening survey and a study questionnaire. Mobile phlebotomists in the prospective study collected whole blood, serum and a nasopharyngeal or oropharyngeal swab from every participant. Over a roughly 2-month period, participants in the prospective study had the option of providing additional blood draws and questionnaires. Before DNA extraction, prospective study blood samples were shipped either frozen or at room temperature.

Remarks on this clone: The target of this receptor is not known. Within one base of it there is no much larger clone, and no base qualities were kept.

The immunoSEQ Assay, a bias-controlled multiplex PCR, was used to amplify TCRbeta CDR3 regions from genomic DNA. The authors' analysis ran thus. Within the assay, amplification of reference gene primers was used to estimate how many nucleated cells each sample contained. To quantify the absolute abundance of each unique TCRbeta CDR3 rearrangement, sequence reads were collapsed and filtered. Productive Simpson clonality was computed per sample as the square root of Simpson's diversity index over productive rearrangements. TCRdb re-hosts the immuneACCESS table, in-frame sequences only. Its copies lack some clones; in the studies checked, an unresolved V gene accounts for under half of them, and the cause for the rest is not known. The V and J calls and clone size come from that table; D and trimming were worked out from the DNA. For this sample there are 200,000 to 300,000 clones; roughly 88% appear just once. The ten biggest clones cover 2% to 2.5% of the sample.

This TCR derives from a woman between 40 and 55 years old with acute COVID-19. Sequencing used PBMCs or T cells enriched from blood (not recorded which). Recombination joined TRBV5-4 with TRBJ2-7, with TRBD2 matching 7 junction bases. The CDR3 corresponds to CASSSPGGRFYEQYF. DNA sequence: TGTGCCAGCAGCTCCCCCGGGGGGAGGTTCTACGAGCAGTACTTC.